Below, 15 T cell receptor beta chains from the same sample are listed, as sequenced in a study of cytomegalovirus exposure and HLA in healthy donors. The PCR had 60 Vbeta and 13 Jbeta primers. The data were produced by immunoSEQ multiplex PCR, yet TCRdb's version contains in-frame clones alone and is incomplete. The table lists under 250,000 clones, about 83% of them singletons. The sequenced sample was PBMCs. The receptors shown here come from a human donor in good health.

The rearrangement joins TRBV25-1 to TRBJ1-1; TRBD1 matches at 8 bases. Germline CDR1 and CDR2: MGHDK and SYGVNS. The CDR3 contains 14 residues. V lost 4 bases and J lost 0; bases outside the gene matches: 1. The DNA for the CDR3 is TGTGCCAGCAGTGGGGACAGGATGAACACTGAAGCTTTCTTT. Amino acids: CASSGDRMNTEAFF.

This clone was counted between two and nine times. CDR3: CASGGQGRSAEAFF. The CDR3 DNA is TGCGCCAGCGGAGGACAGGGAAGGAGCGCTGAAGCTTTCTTT. The chain has TRBV5-1 and TRBJ1-1, with 8 bases aligning to TRBD1. CDR1 and CDR2 from the germline V gene are SGHRS and YFSETQ. V shed 7 bases, J shed 6 bases, and the junction held 11 bases outside the gene matches. The CDR3 covers 14 residues. The variable domain in full, completed from reference TRBV5-1 and TRBJ1-1, reads KAGVTQTPRYLIKTRGQQVTLSCSPISGHRSVSWYQQTPGQGLQFLFEYFSETQRNKGNFPGRFSGRQFSNSRSEMNVSTLELGDSALYLCASGGQGRSAEAFFGQGTRLTVV.

The chain recombines TRBV5-1 with TRBJ2-1, with TRBD2 as a possible D gene (5 bases). V lost 0 bases and J lost 10, with 17 bases in between. The V gene's germline CDR1 is SGHRS and CDR2 YFSETQ. CDR3 length equals 15 residues. The CDR3 nucleotides are TGCGCCAGCAGCTTGGTGCCTGCGAGGGTTCGAGAGCAGTTCTTC. Translated: CASSLVPARVREQFF.

This clone is a singleton in its sample. This sequence joins TRBV20-1 and TRBJ2-7; D unclear. There are 11 residues in the CDR3. Germline CDR1 and CDR2: DFQATT and SNEGSKA (reference sequence). The ends were cut back, 3 bases at V and 3 bases at J, with 6 bases in the middle. The CDR3 DNA follows: TGCAGTGCTAGGATCTACTACGAGCAGTACTTC. Its protein product is CSARIYYEQYF.

This clone appeared once. The CDR3 here is CASRGGSGKRSGTQYF. The CDR3 nucleotides are TGCGCCAGCAGGGGAGGGAGCGGAAAACGTTCCGGGACCCAGTACTTC. V and J are TRBV23-1 and TRBJ2-5, with 7 bases matching TRBD2. TRBV23-1 is flagged as an ORF with uncertain function. This CDR3 comprises 16 residues. V lost 6 bases and J lost 7; bases outside the gene matches: 17.

The chain combines TRBV5-8 with TRBJ2-1, with TRBD2 identical over 7 bases. The CDR3 runs 14 residues. The ends lost 4 bases at V and 5 bases at J; junction bases unmatched: 6. From germline, CDR1 is SGHTS and CDR2 YDEGEE. The CDR3 nucleotides read TGTGCCAGCAGCAATTCCCTAGCGGACAATGAGCAGTTCTTC. It codes for CASSNSLADNEQFF.

The chain employs TRBV5-6 and TRBJ2-7, with D maybe TRBD2 (6 bases). The CDR3 loop spans 15 amino acids. Between the trimmed V and J ends, which lost 4 bases and 4 bases, there was a span of 18 bases. Germline values: CDR1 SGHDT, CDR2 YYEEEE. In DNA form, the CDR3 reads TGTGCCAGCAGCAAAGGTCCGGGAGAGCCGTACGAGCAGTACTTC. Protein product: CASSKGPGEPYEQYF.

V gene TRBV19 combines with J gene TRBJ2-5; D is unclear. This CDR3 region has 14 residues. Looked up from germline, CDR1 is LNHDA and CDR2 is SQIVND (reference sequence). Trimming pared 6 bases from V and 4 bases from J, leaving 15 bases between. The CDR3 nucleotides read TGTGCCAGTAGGCGAAGTAATACGGGAGAGACCCAGTACTTC. Amino acid sequence: CASRRSNTGETQYF.

As DNA, the CDR3 is TGTGCCAGCAGCTCAAATCCGGGACTAGCGGGAGGGCAGATCGGGGAGCTGTTTTTT. Protein sequence: CASSSNPGLAGGQIGELFF. The rearrangement links TRBV28 to TRBJ2-2, with 16 bases that match TRBD2. The CDR3 runs 19 residues. Looked up from germline, CDR1 is MDHEN and CDR2 is SYDVKM. Trimming removed 6 bases from V and 7 bases from J; junction bases left unmatched: 14.

The V and J genes are TRBV6-6 and TRBJ1-2; 9 bases are shared with TRBD1. Germline CDR1 reads MNHNY; CDR2 reads SVGAGI (reference sequence). The CDR3 has 13 residues. J gave up 4 bases and V 5 bases, and 2 bases lay outside the gene matches. The CDR3 DNA follows: TGTGCCAGCAGTGCGGACAGGGGCTATGGCTACACCTTC. This encodes CASSADRGYGYTF.

CDR3: CASETGKGGTPDTQYF. As DNA, the CDR3 is TGCGCCAGCGAGACAGGGAAGGGCGGCACACCAGATACGCAGTATTTT. The gene calls are TRBV5-1 and TRBJ2-3, with 7 bases fitting TRBD1. The CDR3 consists of 16 residues. V was clipped by 7 bases and J by 4 bases; unmatched bases: 15. Germline CDR1 and CDR2: SGHRS and YFSETQ.

The rearrangement joins TRBV5-1 to TRBJ1-3; TRBD1 is a possible D gene (5 bases). Germline V gives CDR1 SGHRS, CDR2 YFSETQ. The CDR3 contains 19 residues. Trimming cost V 4 bases and J 2 bases, with 25 bases left between them. The CDR3 spells CASSLGRPGLKSTGNTIYF. As DNA, the CDR3 is TGCGCCAGCAGCCTCGGCAGGCCAGGGCTCAAGTCGACTGGAAACACCATATATTTT. Filled out from reference TRBV5-1 and TRBJ1-3, the complete variable domain reads KAGVTQTPRYLIKTRGQQVTLSCSPISGHRSVSWYQQTPGQGLQFLFEYFSETQRNKGNFPGRFSGRQFSNSRSEMNVSTLELGDSALYLCASSLGRPGLKSTGNTIYFGEGSWLTVV.

A word on this clone: Its ends do not fully match the called genes, so a read error is possible. The V call is TRBV7-9, the J call TRBJ2-5; TRBD1 matches 7 bases. The CDR3 totals 13 residues. Germline V gene lookup returns CDR1 SEHNR and CDR2 FQNEAQ (reference sequence). The CDR3 nucleotides read TGTTCCAGCAGCTCGGCAGGGGGAGAGACCCAGTACTTC. The encoded protein is CSSSSAGGETQYF.

Concerning this clone itself: In the same sample, other DNA sequences code for this CDR3. The chain carries TRBV28 and TRBJ2-7, with D hard to call. This CDR3 comprises 15 residues. Germline-derived CDR1 and CDR2 are MDHEN and SYDVKM. The V gene lost 6 bases and the J gene lost 1 base, with 16 bases spanning the gap. Written as DNA, the CDR3 is TGTGCCAGCAGCCCCCCCCGCCGAGCATCCTACGAGCAGTACTTC. Translating gives CASSPPRRASYEQYF. Looking up the rest from reference TRBV28 and TRBJ2-7 gives the full variable domain: DVKVTQSSRYLVKRTGEKVFLECVQDMDHENMFWYRQDPGLGLRLIYFSYDVKMKEKGDIPEGYSVSREKKERFSLILESASTNQTSMYLCASSPPRRASYEQYFGPGTRLTVT.

This chain links TRBV19 with TRBJ1-3, with a weak D call TRBD1 (6 bases). With 10 bases removed from V and 2 bases from J, the gap between germline ends came to 9 bases. The CDR3 is made up of 12 amino acids. Per the germline V gene, CDR1 is LNHDA and CDR2 is SQIVND (reference sequence). Here the CDR3 DNA reads TGTGCCACCGGACAGACTGGAAACACCATATATTTT. Translating it yields CATGQTGNTIYF.